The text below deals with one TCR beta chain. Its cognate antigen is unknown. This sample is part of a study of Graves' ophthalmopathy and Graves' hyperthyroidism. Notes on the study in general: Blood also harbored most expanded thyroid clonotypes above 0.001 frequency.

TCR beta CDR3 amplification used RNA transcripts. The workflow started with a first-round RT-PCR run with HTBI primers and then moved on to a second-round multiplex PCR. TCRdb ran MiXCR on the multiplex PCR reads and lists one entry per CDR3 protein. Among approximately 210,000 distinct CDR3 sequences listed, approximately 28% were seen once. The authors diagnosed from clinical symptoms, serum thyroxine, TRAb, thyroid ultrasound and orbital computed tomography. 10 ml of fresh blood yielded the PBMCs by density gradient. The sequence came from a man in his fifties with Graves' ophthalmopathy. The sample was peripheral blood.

The CDR3 DNA reads TGTGCCAGCAGCCTTCTGGACAGGGGCTTGAACACTGAAGCTTTCTTT. Translation: CASSLLDRGLNTEAFF. This chain uses TRBV6-1 with TRBJ1-1; 9 nucleotides line up with TRBD1. Germline CDR1 reads MNHNS; CDR2 reads SASEGT. The CDR3 contains 16 residues. The junction had 8 bases not matched to a gene; V was cut back by 6 bases and J by 0 bases.